This T cell receptor beta chain came from a study of cytomegalovirus exposure and HLA in healthy donors. Study outcomes and limitations: Later on, analysis showed that most CMV-associated TCR beta chains appeared to be HLA-restricted.

The PCR was carried out with 60 Vbeta primers and 13 Jbeta primers. Sequenced by immunoSEQ multiplex PCR; TCRdb stores in-frame clones only, minus some. The table records 150,000 or so clones, 75% to 90% of them present only once. Germline CDR1 SGHTA, CDR2 FQGNSA. This CDR3 comprises 15 residues. The ends lost 4 bases at V and 5 bases at J; junction bases unmatched: 8. As concerns this clone: Its antigen is unknown.

The origin of this receptor is a woman aged 45-59 years in good health and CMV-seropositive. V is TRBV7-2 and J is TRBJ1-5, with TRBD1 matching over 7 bases. What was sequenced was PBMCs. CDR3 sequence: CASSYATGAHQPQHF. The CDR3 DNA sequence: TGTGCCAGCAGCTACGCAACAGGGGCCCATCAGCCCCAGCATTTT.